Each of the 23 T cell receptor beta chains below was sequenced from the same sample in a study of OX40 agonist ivuxolimab in advanced cancers. Library construction relied on the immunoSEQ multiplex PCR assay. TCRdb's version of the immuneACCESS table is confined to in-frame rearrangements and falls short of the full clone set. An unresolved V gene accounts for under half of the shortfall where checked; the remainder is of unknown origin. Counted in this sample were about 55,000 clones; around 77% of them appeared once. The ten most abundant clones make up roughly 6.3% of the sample. Sequencing used CD4+ or CD8+ T cells sorted from blood, obtained in a trial of the OX40 agonist ivuxolimab. The receptors come from an adult with an advanced solid tumor such as melanoma, head and neck, liver or kidney cancer.

This chain joins TRBV4-1 and TRBJ2-3; D is possibly TRBD2 (5 bases). This CDR3 contains 14 residues. CDR1 and CDR2 from the germline V gene are MGHRA and YSYEKL. Deletions cut 2 bases from V and 4 bases from J, with 10 bases between. The CDR3 DNA is TGCGCCAGCAGCCAACCTCGGACTTCAGATACGCAGTATTTT. Translation gives CASSQPRTSDTQYF.

V gene TRBV30 combines with J gene TRBJ1-5; the match to TRBD1 covers 7 bases. The CDR3 is 16 residues long. V lost 3 bases to trimming and J lost 6 bases; unmatched junction nucleotides: 14. Germline V gene data show CDR1 as GTSNPN and CDR2 as SVGIG (reference sequence). CDR3 sequence: CAWRHPRDSRSQPQHF. As DNA, the CDR3 is TGTGCCTGGAGGCATCCCCGGGACAGTCGAAGTCAGCCCCAGCATTTT. The full variable domain, in which reference TRBV30 and TRBJ1-5 provide the parts outside the CDR3, is SQTIHQWPATLVQPVGSPLSLECTVEGTSNPNLYWYRQAAGRGLQLLFYSVGIGQISSEVPQNLSASRPQDRQFILSSKKLLLSDSGFYLCAWRHPRDSRSQPQHFGDGTRLSIL.

The V and J genes are TRBV4-3 and TRBJ1-5; TRBD1 agrees at 7 bases. The CDR3 loop spans 15 amino acids. The V gene's germline CDR1 is LGHNA and CDR2 YSLEER. Trimming took 4 bases from V and 4 from J; bases not matched to a gene: 7. CDR3 DNA: TGCGCCAGCAGCCCTCTGGGACAGCGAAATCAGCCCCAGCATTTT. Translating gives CASSPLGQRNQPQHF.

The chain uses TRBV5-4 and TRBJ2-3; TRBD2 aligns across 9 bases. The germline V gene encodes CDR1 SGHNT and CDR2 YYREEE (reference sequence). Losses at the gene ends were 0 bases for V and 0 bases for J; bases not matched to a gene: 5. The CDR3 spans 17 residues. The CDR3 nucleotides read TGTGCCAGCAGCTTGGGCGGGGGGGTTTTTAGCACAGATACGCAGTATTTT. Translating gives CASSLGGGVFSTDTQYF. The full variable domain, rest sourced from reference TRBV5-4 and TRBJ2-3, is ETGVTQSPTHLIKTRGQQVTLRCSSQSGHNTVSWYQQALGQGPQFIFQYYREEENGRGNFPPRFSGLQFPNYSSELNVNALELDDSALYLCASSLGGGVFSTDTQYFGPGTRLTVL.

The CDR3 here is CASSQVASGELFF. As DNA, the CDR3 is TGCGCCAGCAGCCAAGTGGCCTCCGGGGAGCTGTTTTTT. This chain links TRBV4-3 with TRBJ2-2; D not resolved. The germline gives CDR1 LGHNA, CDR2 YSLEER. The CDR3 is made up of 13 amino acids. Trimming took off 1 base at V and 6 bases at J, with 6 bases between the two ends.

Turning to this clone: Germline and junction disagree at one end, which may indicate a read error. The chain couples TRBV6-5 to TRBJ2-7; TRBD2 matches at 8 bases. CDR3 length: 16 residues. Germline V lookup: CDR1 MNHEY, CDR2 SVGAGI. CDR3 DNA: TGTGCCAGCAGTTATCAGGGTACTAGCGGTCCCTACGGGCAGTACTTC. It yields the protein CASSYQGTSGPYGQYF.

The chain couples TRBV5-1 to TRBJ2-7; TRBD1 agrees at 7 bases. V lost 0 bases and J lost 5; bases outside the gene matches: 2. Germline CDR1 is SGHRS and CDR2 is YFSETQ. The CDR3 spans 13 residues. The CDR3 region is CASSLETGDEQYF. CDR3 sequence (DNA): TGCGCCAGCAGCTTGGAAACAGGGGACGAGCAGTACTTC.

This clone showed up just once. DNA for the CDR3: TGTGCCAGCTCCCGAAGGGGATCCAAAGACTACGAGCAGTACTTC. Its translation: CASSRRGSKDYEQYF. This rearrangement joins TRBV2 to TRBJ2-7; a weak D match, TRBD1 (5 bases). V was trimmed by 8 bases and J by 3 bases, leaving 20 bases between them. The CDR3 covers 15 residues. Germline CDR1 and CDR2: SNHLY and FYNNEI.

The chain is built from TRBV5-1 and TRBJ2-1; 14 nucleotides agree with TRBD2. Germline V lookup: CDR1 SGHRS, CDR2 YFSETQ. The CDR3 contains 16 residues. Unmatched junction bases numbered 10, after V lost 4 bases and J lost 10 bases. CDR3 DNA sequence: TGCGCCAGCAGCCCCGGGACTAGCGGGAGATCATGGGAGCAGTTCTTC. Translation: CASSPGTSGRSWEQFF.

The V call is TRBV2, the J call TRBJ2-5; TRBD1 aligns across 8 bases. Looked up from germline, CDR1 is SNHLY and CDR2 is FYNNEI. After removal of 2 bases from V and 5 bases from J, the junction contained 4 bases not matched to a gene. This CDR3 has 14 amino acids. The CDR3 coding sequence is TGTGCCAGCAGTGAAAACAGGGGGGTCGAGACCCAGTACTTC. Translating gives CASSENRGVETQYF.

The J gene is TRBJ1-2, the V gene TRBV7-6; no firm D call. Trimming cost V 5 bases and J 4 bases, with 17 bases left between them. The germline V gene encodes CDR1 SGHVS and CDR2 FNYEAQ. This CDR3 is 15 amino acids long. DNA of the CDR3: TGTGCCAGCAGCCCTCAGACGGGCGCCTTCTATGGCTACACCTTC. Translated, it gives CASSPQTGAFYGYTF.

This clone was counted many times. V and J are TRBV5-1 and TRBJ2-1, with D uncertain. Trimming took 4 bases from V and 9 from J, leaving 14 bases between them. The CDR3 is 13 residues long. The germline V gene encodes CDR1 SGHRS and CDR2 YFSETQ. The CDR3 is CASSMDGRREQFF. In DNA, the CDR3 is TGCGCCAGCAGCATGGACGGCCGGCGTGAGCAGTTCTTC. The variable domain in full, with the rest retrieved from reference TRBV5-1 and TRBJ2-1, is KAGVTQTPRYLIKTRGQQVTLSCSPISGHRSVSWYQQTPGQGLQFLFEYFSETQRNKGNFPGRFSGRQFSNSRSEMNVSTLELGDSALYLCASSMDGRREQFFGPGTRLTVL.

The rearrangement uses TRBV5-4 and TRBJ1-3; D may be TRBD1 (5 bases). Trimming pared 3 bases from V and 4 bases from J, leaving 14 bases between. Per the germline V gene, CDR1 is SGHNT and CDR2 is YYREEE (reference sequence). The CDR3 runs 15 residues. The CDR3 sequence is CASSSQDFIGNTIYF. The CDR3 nucleotides read TGTGCCAGCAGCTCACAGGATTTTATCGGAAACACCATATATTTT.

The rearrangement links TRBV27 to TRBJ1-2; D is uncertain. Germline CDR1 is MNHEY and CDR2 is SMNVEV (reference sequence). The length of the CDR3 is 14 residues. Trimming removed 5 bases at V and 2 bases at J, with 12 bases between. CDR3 sequence: CASSRTASNYGYTF. The CDR3 DNA reads TGTGCCAGCAGTCGGACCGCCTCCAACTATGGCTACACCTTC.

The rearrangement uses TRBV11-2 and TRBJ1-2, with D possibly matching TRBD1 (5 bases). CDR3 length: 13 residues. Between the trimmed V and J ends, which lost 5 bases and 3 bases, there was a span of 10 bases. Per germline, CDR1 SGHAT and CDR2 FQNNGV. This CDR3 is CASSTGTHYGYTF. In DNA, the CDR3 is TGTGCCAGCAGCACCGGGACTCACTATGGCTACACCTTC.

This clone was detected only once. The rearrangement links TRBV7-6 to TRBJ2-2, with 7 bases aligning to TRBD2. This CDR3 contains 16 residues. Germline values: CDR1 SGHVS, CDR2 FNYEAQ. The junction had 1 base not matched to a gene; V was cut back by 0 bases and J by 0 bases. CDR3 residues: CASSLAGGPNTGELFF. As DNA, the CDR3 is TGTGCCAGCAGCTTAGCGGGAGGGCCGAACACCGGGGAGCTGTTTTTT.

The chain couples TRBV28 to TRBJ1-5; the match to TRBD1 covers 7 bases. Looked up from germline, CDR1 is MDHEN and CDR2 is SYDVKM. The CDR3 extends over 15 amino acids. The ends lost 7 bases at V and 2 bases at J; junction bases unmatched: 8. CDR3 protein: CASNDRGTGNQPQHF. DNA of the CDR3: TGTGCCAGCAACGACCGAGGGACAGGCAATCAGCCCCAGCATTTT.

V gene TRBV5-1 combines with J gene TRBJ2-5; 7 nucleotides line up with TRBD1. This CDR3 has 15 amino acids. Germline CDR1 is SGHRS and CDR2 is YFSETQ. V shed 5 bases and J 2 bases; nucleotides not matched to a gene: 9. CDR3 nucleotide sequence: TGCGCCAGCAGTCGAGCGACAGGGCAACAAGAGACCCAGTACTTC. Encoded protein: CASSRATGQQETQYF. The full variable domain, with the rest looked up from reference TRBV5-1 and TRBJ2-5, is KAGVTQTPRYLIKTRGQQVTLSCSPISGHRSVSWYQQTPGQGLQFLFEYFSETQRNKGNFPGRFSGRQFSNSRSEMNVSTLELGDSALYLCASSRATGQQETQYFGPGTRLLVL.

This clone was observed a few times. The rearrangement joins TRBV29-1 to TRBJ2-7, with 12 bases fitting TRBD1. This CDR3 has 13 residues. Germline loops: CDR1 SQVTM, CDR2 ANQGSEA. With V trimmed by 5 bases and J by 5 bases, 4 bases remained unmatched. The CDR3 nucleotides read TGCAGCGTTTGGGACAGGGGGCGCCACGAGCAGTACTTC. Protein sequence: CSVWDRGRHEQYF.

V usage is TRBV5-1 and J usage is TRBJ1-1, with 8 nucleotides matching TRBD1. The CDR3 runs 16 residues. The germline gives CDR1 SGHRS, CDR2 YFSETQ. With 1 base clipped from V and 2 bases from J, the junction kept 7 bases outside the gene matches. DNA of the CDR3: TGCGCCAGCAGCTTGTCCGGGACAGGTAGAAACACTGAAGCTTTCTTT. Translating gives CASSLSGTGRNTEAFF.

This sequence joins TRBV19 and TRBJ2-3, with TRBD1 matching 10 bases. This CDR3 comprises 21 residues. With V trimmed by 11 bases and J by 3 bases, 29 bases remained unmatched. Germline lookup yields CDR1 LNHDA and CDR2 SQIVND (reference sequence). CDR3 residues: CAPAHNIPSPTDRGRTDTQYF. In nucleotides, the CDR3 is TGTGCCCCCGCACATAACATACCCTCTCCTACGGACAGGGGGAGGACAGATACGCAGTATTTT.

A few counts support this clone. The chain is built from TRBV19 and TRBJ2-2; TRBD2 matches 14 bases. Germline assignment: CDR1 LNHDA and CDR2 SQIVND (reference sequence). There are 18 residues in the CDR3. Germline trimming cut 6 bases from V and 0 bases from J; bases unmatched to any gene: 6. The CDR3 DNA reads TGTGCCAGTAGCCCCAGACTAGCGGGAGGGCCGAACACCGGGGAGCTGTTTTTT. Its protein product is CASSPRLAGGPNTGELFF.

This clone was seen only once. The J gene is TRBJ1-5, the V gene TRBV5-4; TRBD1 might be the D (6 bases). CDR1 and CDR2 from the germline V gene are SGHNT and YYREEE (reference sequence). This CDR3 has 15 residues. The V end was cut by 0 bases, the J end by 2 bases, with 9 bases between. The CDR3 DNA is TGTGCCAGCAGCTTGGTTCCAGGGGGCAATCAGCCCCAGCATTTT. Translation: CASSLVPGGNQPQHF.